The 8 T cell receptor beta chains presented below share a single source sample, sequenced in a study of read filtering for tumor transcriptome and immune sequencing. This library used approximately 390 ng RNA and molecular barcoded adaptors spanning alpha/delta and beta/gamma chains. MiXCR was run by TCRdb on the reads, yielding one entry per CDR3 protein. The table lists 46,000 or so distinct CDR3 sequences, roughly a fifth of them singletons. The sample taken for sequencing was a population of CD138-negative cells sorted from bone marrow. The receptors here all came from a donor at least 40 years old with multiple myeloma.

This clonotype showed up just a few times. This chain uses TRBV12-5 with TRBJ2-3; maybe TRBD1 (6 bases). Germline CDR1 is LGHNT and CDR2 is FRNRAP. V was clipped by 9 bases and J by 5 bases, with 30 bases between them. The CDR3 extends over 18 amino acids. Here the CDR3 reads CASPTGSTGQFQLDTQYF. CDR3 sequence (DNA): TGTGCTAGCCCCACAGGGTCGACAGGACAATTCCAATTAGATACGCAGTATTTT.

V and J are TRBV3-1 and TRBJ2-3; 11 nucleotides match TRBD2. Per germline, CDR1 LGHDT and CDR2 YNNKEL (reference sequence). This CDR3 is 15 amino acids long. V gave up 8 bases and J gave up 6 bases; unmatched junction bases: 10. DNA for the CDR3: TGTGCCAGCTGCCCCATACTAGCGGGAGCCGATACGCAGTATTTT. Its protein is CASCPILAGADTQYF.

The table lists this clonotype with many counts. The CDR3 reads CASSEFWLSPVEQYF. As DNA, the CDR3 is TGTGCCAGCAGTGAATTCTGGCTCTCCCCGGTCGAGCAGTACTTC. This chain uses TRBV6-1 with TRBJ2-7; D is uncertain. The V gene lost 2 bases and the J gene lost 6 bases, with 17 bases spanning the gap. CDR3 length equals 15 residues. Germline V CDR1 and CDR2: MNHNS, SASEGT.

This clonotype was counted at least ten times. The genes are TRBV6-5 and TRBJ2-3; D gene unclear. Germline CDR1 reads MNHEY; CDR2 reads SVGAGI. Trimming took 2 bases from V and 4 from J, leaving 7 bases between them. The CDR3 length is 13 residues. The CDR3 DNA is TGTGCCAGCAGTTACCGAACAGCAGATACGCAGTATTTT. As protein: CASSYRTADTQYF.

This clonotype was seen at least ten times. The chain links TRBV27 to TRBJ2-2; 10 nucleotides match TRBD1. The CDR3 sequence is 15 residues long. The germline CDR1 and CDR2 sequences are MNHEY and SMNVEV (reference sequence). The ends lost 4 bases at V and 7 bases at J; junction bases unmatched: 6. The CDR3 reads CASSSGTGVIGELFF. CDR3 coding DNA: TGTGCCAGCAGTTCCGGGACAGGGGTCATCGGGGAGCTGTTTTTT.

The chain couples TRBV19 to TRBJ2-1, with D perhaps given as TRBD1 or TRBD2 (6 bases each). V was cut by 4 bases and J by 5 bases, with 12 bases left in between. The CDR3 runs 14 residues. Germline CDR1 and CDR2: LNHDA and SQIVND (reference sequence). CDR3 residues: CASSTGGTNNEQFF. The CDR3 coding sequence is TGTGCCAGTAGTACTGGCGGGACAAACAATGAGCAGTTCTTC.

This clonotype was picked up many times. DNA for the CDR3: TGTGCCAGCAGTTTTTACGGCCAGCCCCAGCATTTT. Translated, it gives CASSFYGQPQHF. This chain joins TRBV12-3 or TRBV12-4 and TRBJ1-5; no firm D call. Trimming removed 3 bases at V and 7 bases at J, with 7 bases between. CDR3 length: 12 residues.

The chain carries TRBV27 and TRBJ1-2; the D gene is possibly TRBD1 (5 bases). From germline, CDR1 is MNHEY and CDR2 SMNVEV (reference sequence). Deletions cut 5 bases from V and 3 bases from J, with 16 bases between. CDR3 length: 15 amino acids. CDR3 nucleotides: TGTGCCAGCAGTCCCCGCCGGGGCTGGGACTATGGCTACACCTTC. Translating it yields CASSPRRGWDYGYTF.